This T cell receptor (beta chain) originates from a study of a mutant IDH1 vaccine in newly diagnosed glioma. Turning to the study itself: Vaccines were first given 4-6 weeks after radiotherapy alone, or with temozolomide cycles. Study-wide points: Apparently, pseudoprogression bore no relation to changes among the top peripheral T cell clonotypes.

J gave up 9 bases and V 1 base, and 8 bases lay outside the gene matches. The CDR3 is made up of 15 amino acids. The germline CDR1 and CDR2 sequences are SGHVS and FQNEAQ. With respect to this clone: The antigen is unknown.

TCRdb's copy holds only in-frame clones and misses some; the assay was immunoSEQ multiplex PCR. The sample yields tens of thousands of clones, 70% to 80% seen once. Time point: week 35, safety follow-up. Topical imiquimod was applied with each vaccine dose, which held 300 ug of mutant IDH1 20-mer peptide. Eight vaccinations reached patients in weeks 1, 3, 5, 7, 11, 15, 19 and 23. The sequencing here drew on PBMCs, taken from a glioma patient whose treatment included an IDH1 peptide vaccine. This clonotype was sampled from a man in his forties or fifties with glioma. The chain is built from TRBV7-8 and TRBJ2-1, with TRBD2 matching over 8 bases. The DNA of the CDR3 is TGTGCCAGCAGCTTAGGGAGCGGGAGCTATGGTGAGCAGTTCTTC. Translating gives CASSLGSGSYGEQFF.